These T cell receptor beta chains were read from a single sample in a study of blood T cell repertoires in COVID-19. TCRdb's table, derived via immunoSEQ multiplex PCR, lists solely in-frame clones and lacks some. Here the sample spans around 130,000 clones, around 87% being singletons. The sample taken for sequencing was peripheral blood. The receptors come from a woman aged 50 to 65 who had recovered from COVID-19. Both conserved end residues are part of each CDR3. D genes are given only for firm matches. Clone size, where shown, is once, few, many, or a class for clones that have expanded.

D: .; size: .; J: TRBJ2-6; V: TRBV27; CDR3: CASSTTGNSGANVLTF; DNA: TGTGCCAGCAGTACGACAGGAAACTCTGGGGCCAACGTCCTGACTTTC
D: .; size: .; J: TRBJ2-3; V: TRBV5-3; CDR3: CARGRDFGRTDTQYF; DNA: TGTGCCAGAGGAAGGGACTTCGGGCGGACAGATACGCAGTATTTT
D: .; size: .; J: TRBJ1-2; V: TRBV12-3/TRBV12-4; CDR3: CASSFQGTYGYTF; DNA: TGTGCCAGCAGTTTTCAGGGGACCTATGGCTACACCTTC
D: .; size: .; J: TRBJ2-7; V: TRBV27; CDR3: CASRSGRSYEQYF; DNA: TGTGCCAGCAGGTCAGGAAGGTCCTACGAGCAGTACTTC
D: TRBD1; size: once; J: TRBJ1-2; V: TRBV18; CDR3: CASSRVRGRDGYTF; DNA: TGTGCCAGCTCACGAGTCAGGGGGAGAGATGGCTACACCTTC
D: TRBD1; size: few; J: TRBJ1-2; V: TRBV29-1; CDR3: CSARMGQGNRYTF; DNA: TGCAGCGCCCGGATGGGACAGGGAAACCGCTACACCTTC
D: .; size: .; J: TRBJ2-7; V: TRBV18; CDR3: CASSPPLASSNEQYF; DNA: TGTGCCAGCTCACCACCTTTAGCTAGCTCGAACGAGCAGTACTTC
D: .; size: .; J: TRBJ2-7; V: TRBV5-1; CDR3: CASSLDMGGPYEQYF; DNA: TGCGCCAGCAGCTTGGATATGGGGGGACCCTACGAGCAGTACTTC
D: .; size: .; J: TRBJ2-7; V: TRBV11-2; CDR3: CASSSPRGIPYEQYF; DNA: TGTGCCAGCAGCTCCCCCAGGGGTATTCCCTACGAGCAGTACTTC
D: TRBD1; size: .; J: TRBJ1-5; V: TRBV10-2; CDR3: CASSKTGDAGNQPQHF; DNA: TGCGCCAGCAGTAAAACAGGGGACGCGGGGAATCAGCCCCAGCATTTT
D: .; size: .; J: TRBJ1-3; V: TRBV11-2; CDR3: CASSFSRSSGNTIYF; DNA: TGTGCCAGCAGTTTTTCCCGTTCCTCTGGAAACACCATATATTTT
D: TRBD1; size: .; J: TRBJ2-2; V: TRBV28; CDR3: CASGDRDHGELFF; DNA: TGTGCCAGCGGAGACAGGGATCACGGGGAGCTGTTTTTT
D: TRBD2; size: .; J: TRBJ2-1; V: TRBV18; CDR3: CASSPPSGGDYNEQFF; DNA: TGTGCCAGCTCACCACCGTCGGGGGGAGACTACAATGAGCAGTTCTTC